This entry lists 5 T cell receptor beta chains sequenced from one sample in a study of T cells expressing NK-cell markers. After re-calling the 5' RACE reads, TCRdb lists one entry per CDR3 protein, DNA absent. The sample totals some 110,000 distinct CDR3 sequences. The material sequenced was blood T cells: a sorted CD56 or NKG2C T cell subset, CD4+ or CD8+ T cells, or bulk PBMC T cells (not recorded which). The receptors were sampled from a woman aged 18 to 69 in good health.

The chain recombines TRBV6-1 with TRBJ2-7. The CDR3 loop spans 14 amino acids. CDR1 is MNHNS and CDR2 is SASEGT in the germline V gene. CDR3 in amino acids: CASSAAGPSYEQYF.

The chain couples TRBV19 to TRBJ2-7. This CDR3 is 13 amino acids long. CDR1 is LNHDA and CDR2 is SQIVND in the germline V gene (reference sequence). CDR3: CASSTWDLYEQYF.

The chain recombines TRBV27 with TRBJ1-6; TCRdb's D call, TRBD1, is unchecked because there is no DNA. The CDR3 is 12 residues long. Germline-derived CDR1 and CDR2 are MNHEY and SMNVEV (reference sequence). The CDR3 here is CASSAPNSPLHF.

The chain is built from TRBV7-9 and TRBJ2-2; the TCRdb D gene call, TRBD1, has no DNA to confirm it. The CDR3 has 16 residues. The germline gives CDR1 SEHNR, CDR2 FQNEAQ (reference sequence). The CDR3 sequence: CASRLLRGRGTGELFF.

The rearrangement joins TRBV24-1 to TRBJ1-5; the TCRdb D gene call, TRBD1, has no DNA to confirm it. The germline gives CDR1 KGHDR, CDR2 SFDVKD. The CDR3 covers 17 residues. The chain's CDR3 is CATSDRRTGRSNQPQHF.